The 7 T cell receptor beta chains below all came from one sample that was sequenced in a study of CD8+CD57+ T cells in acquired aplastic anemia. Profiling that covered TCR beta VDJ and CDR3 relied on genomic DNA as its template. From the reads, TCRdb called clonotypes with MiXCR, one entry per CDR3 protein. The sample yields some 140,000 distinct CDR3 sequences, roughly 54% seen once. CD8+CD57+ cell expansion had been shown by flow cytometry in patients chosen for sequencing. Source material: sorted CD4+, CD8+, or CD8+CD57+ T cells (not recorded which) from PBMCs. The receptor set was obtained from a human donor with aplastic anemia.

This clonotype was picked up a small number of times. This rearrangement joins TRBV2 to TRBJ2-7, with 8 bases matching TRBD2. Trimming at V came to 7 bases and at J to 6 bases, leaving 2 bases not matched to a gene. CDR1 and CDR2 from the germline V gene are SNHLY and FYNNEI. This CDR3 region has 11 residues. This CDR3 is CASTGGAEQYF. CDR3 DNA sequence: TGTGCCAGCACGGGAGGGGCCGAGCAGTACTTC.

This clonotype was seen at least ten times. The rearrangement links TRBV7-8 to TRBJ1-1; 9 bases line up with TRBD1. CDR1 is SGHVS and CDR2 is FQNEAQ in the germline V gene. J lost 4 bases, V lost 5 bases, and 8 bases had no gene match. The CDR3 spans 15 residues. The CDR3 loop reads CASSLGTGLGTEAFF. In nucleotides, the CDR3 is TGTGCCAGCAGCCTGGGGACAGGGCTCGGCACTGAAGCTTTCTTT.

The V call is TRBV7-9, the J call TRBJ2-5; no clear D gene. Germline V gene sequence: CDR1 SEHNR, CDR2 FQNEAQ (reference sequence). The length of the CDR3 is 12 residues. Trimming pared 5 bases from V and 5 bases from J, leaving 9 bases between. The CDR3: CASSLTRETQYF. CDR3 DNA sequence: TGTGCCAGCAGCCTAACCCGTGAGACCCAGTACTTC.

This clonotype came up many times. V usage is TRBV19 and J usage is TRBJ2-1; D gene ambiguous. CDR3 length: 13 residues. Trimming cost V 10 bases and J 6 bases, with 16 bases left between them. Per germline, CDR1 LNHDA and CDR2 SQIVND (reference sequence). CDR3 sequence reads: CATSLTTFNEQFF. CDR3 nucleotide sequence: TGTGCCACTTCTTTGACGACCTTCAATGAGCAGTTCTTC.

The table lists this clonotype with many counts. The rearrangement uses TRBV4-3 and TRBJ2-5; D ambiguous. The V gene's germline CDR1 is LGHNA and CDR2 YSLEER. This CDR3 has 15 residues. With 0 bases removed from V and 5 bases from J, the gap between germline ends came to 13 bases. The CDR3 is CASSQDRTPRETQYF. Here the CDR3 DNA reads TGCGCCAGCAGCCAAGATCGGACCCCTAGGGAGACCCAGTACTTC.

Only one count was recorded for this clonotype. This chain uses TRBV4-1 with TRBJ1-1; D gene ambiguous. The V gene's germline CDR1 is MGHRA and CDR2 YSYEKL. Trimming took 1 base from V and 0 from J, leaving 9 bases between them. CDR3 length: 15 amino acids. CDR3 loop: CASSQAKSMNTEAFF. CDR3 nucleotides: TGCGCCAGCAGCCAAGCGAAATCCATGAACACTGAAGCTTTCTTT.

The V gene is TRBV7-2, the J gene TRBJ2-7, with 9 bases lining up with TRBD1. Germline loops: CDR1 SGHTA, CDR2 FQGNSA. The CDR3 extends over 13 amino acids. With V trimmed by 6 bases and J by 3 bases, 3 bases remained unmatched. Here the CDR3 DNA reads TGTGCCAGCAGTTGGACAGGGGTCTACGAGCAGTACTTC. Protein: CASSWTGVYEQYF. Based on the CDR3 plus reference TRBV7-2 and TRBJ2-7, the full variable domain is GAGVSQSPSNKVTEKGKDVELRCDPISGHTALYWYRQSLGQGLEFLIYFQGNSAPDKSGLPSDRFSAERTGGSVSTLTIQRTQQEDSAVYLCASSWTGVYEQYFGPGTRLTVT.